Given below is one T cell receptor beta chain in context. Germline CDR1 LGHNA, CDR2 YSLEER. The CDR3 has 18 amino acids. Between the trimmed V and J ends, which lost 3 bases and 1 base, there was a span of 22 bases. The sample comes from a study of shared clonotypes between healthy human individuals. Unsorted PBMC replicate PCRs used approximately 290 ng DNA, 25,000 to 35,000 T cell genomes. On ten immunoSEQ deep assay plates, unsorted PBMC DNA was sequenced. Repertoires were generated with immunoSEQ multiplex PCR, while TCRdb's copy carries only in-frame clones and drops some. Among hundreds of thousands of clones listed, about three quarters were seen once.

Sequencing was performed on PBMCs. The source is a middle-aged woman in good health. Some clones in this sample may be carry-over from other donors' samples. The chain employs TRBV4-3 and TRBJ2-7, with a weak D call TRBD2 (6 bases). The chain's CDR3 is CASSHDLGLRGRSYEQYF. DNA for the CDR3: TGCGCCAGCAGCCACGATCTGGGACTTCGGGGAAGGTCCTACGAGCAGTACTTC.